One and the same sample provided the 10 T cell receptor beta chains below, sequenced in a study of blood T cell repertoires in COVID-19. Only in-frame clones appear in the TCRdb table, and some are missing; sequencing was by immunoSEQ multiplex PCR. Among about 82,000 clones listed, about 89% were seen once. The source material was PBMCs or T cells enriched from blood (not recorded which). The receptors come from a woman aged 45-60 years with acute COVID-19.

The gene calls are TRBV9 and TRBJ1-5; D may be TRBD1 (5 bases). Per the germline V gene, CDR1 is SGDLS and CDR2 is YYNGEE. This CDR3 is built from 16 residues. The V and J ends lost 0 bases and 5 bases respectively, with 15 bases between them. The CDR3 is CASSVGWGREDQPQHF. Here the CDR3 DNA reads TGTGCCAGCAGCGTAGGTTGGGGCAGGGAGGATCAGCCCCAGCATTTT. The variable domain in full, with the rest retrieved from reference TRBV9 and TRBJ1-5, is DSGVTQTPKHLITATGQRVTLRCSPRSGDLSVYWYQQSLDQGLQFLIQYYNGEERAKGNILERFSAQQFPDLHSELNLSSLELGDSALYFCASSVGWGREDQPQHFGDGTRLSIL.

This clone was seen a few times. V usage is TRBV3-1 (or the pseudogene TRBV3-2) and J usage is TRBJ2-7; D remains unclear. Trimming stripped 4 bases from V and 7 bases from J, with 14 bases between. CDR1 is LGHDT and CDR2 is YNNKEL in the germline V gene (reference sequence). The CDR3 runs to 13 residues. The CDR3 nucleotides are TGTGCCAGCAGCCCCGCCAATGCTAGAGAGCAGTACTTC. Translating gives CASSPANAREQYF.

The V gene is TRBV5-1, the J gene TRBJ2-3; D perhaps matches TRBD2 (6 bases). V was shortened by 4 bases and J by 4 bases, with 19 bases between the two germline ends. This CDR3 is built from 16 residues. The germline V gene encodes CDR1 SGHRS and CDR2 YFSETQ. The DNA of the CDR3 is TGCGCCAGCAGCCTGGTCGGGGGTAGTGGGGCAGATACGCAGTATTTT. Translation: CASSLVGGSGADTQYF.

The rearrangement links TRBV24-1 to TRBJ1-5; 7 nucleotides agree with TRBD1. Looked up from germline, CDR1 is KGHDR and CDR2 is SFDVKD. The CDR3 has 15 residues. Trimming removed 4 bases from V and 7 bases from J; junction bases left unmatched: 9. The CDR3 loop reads CATSEKGAKGQPQHF. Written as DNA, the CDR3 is TGTGCCACCAGTGAAAAGGGGGCGAAGGGGCAGCCCCAGCATTTT.

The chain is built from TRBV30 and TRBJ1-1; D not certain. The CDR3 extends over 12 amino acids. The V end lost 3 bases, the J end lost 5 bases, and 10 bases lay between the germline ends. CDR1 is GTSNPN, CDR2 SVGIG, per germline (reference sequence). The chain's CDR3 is CAWSTRSTEAFF. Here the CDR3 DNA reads TGTGCCTGGAGCACTCGATCGACTGAAGCTTTCTTT.

CDR3 nucleotides: TGTGCCAGCAGCCAAGATACGAGAGTGGAGCAGTTCTTC. Protein: CASSQDTRVEQFF. The chain has TRBV3-1 (or the pseudogene TRBV3-2) and TRBJ2-1; no firm D call. V lost 0 bases and J 10 bases, leaving 10 bases between the germline ends. The CDR3 extends over 13 amino acids. CDR1 and CDR2 from the germline V gene are LGHDT and YNNKEL (reference sequence).

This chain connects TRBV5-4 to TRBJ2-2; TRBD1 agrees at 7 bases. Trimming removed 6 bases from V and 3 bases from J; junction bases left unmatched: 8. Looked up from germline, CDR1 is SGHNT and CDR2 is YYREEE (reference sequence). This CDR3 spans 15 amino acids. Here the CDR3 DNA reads TGTGCCAGCACTGGGGGTAGGGGGCACACCGGGGAGCTGTTTTTT. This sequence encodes CASTGGRGHTGELFF.

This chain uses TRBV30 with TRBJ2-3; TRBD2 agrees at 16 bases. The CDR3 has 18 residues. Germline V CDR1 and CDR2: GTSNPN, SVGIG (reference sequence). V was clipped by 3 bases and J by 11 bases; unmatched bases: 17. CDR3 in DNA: TGTGCCTGGAGGGGACTAGCGGGAGGGCCCTCTCCAGATGGAAGGCAGTATTTT. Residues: CAWRGLAGGPSPDGRQYF.

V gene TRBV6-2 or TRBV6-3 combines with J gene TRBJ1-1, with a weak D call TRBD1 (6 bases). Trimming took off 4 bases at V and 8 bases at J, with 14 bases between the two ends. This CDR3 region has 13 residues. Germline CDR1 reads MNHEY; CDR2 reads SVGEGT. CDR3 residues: CASSSGQRGEAFF. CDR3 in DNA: TGTGCCAGCAGTTCTGGACAGCGTGGGGAAGCTTTCTTT.

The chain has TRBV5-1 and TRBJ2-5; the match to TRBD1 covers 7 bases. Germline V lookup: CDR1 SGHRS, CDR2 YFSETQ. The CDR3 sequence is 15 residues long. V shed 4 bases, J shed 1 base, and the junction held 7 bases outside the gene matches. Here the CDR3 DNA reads TGCGCCAGCAGCCCATTAGGGGGCGGCCAAGAGACCCAGTACTTC. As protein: CASSPLGGGQETQYF.